This T cell receptor beta chain was sequenced during a study of T cell changes during pregnancy in multiple sclerosis. Per germline, CDR1 MNHNS and CDR2 SASEGT. Trimming at V came to 7 bases and at J to 1 base, leaving 5 bases not matched to a gene. The CDR3 length is 15 residues. Clones were sequenced by immunoSEQ multiplex PCR, and TCRdb holds only the in-frame ones, with some missing. The sample lists about 80,000 clones, around 90% seen once, with about 0.22% in the top ten. This clone was counted a few times. The genes are TRBV6-1 and TRBJ1-1; 11 bases are shared with TRBD1. The TCR originated in a female donor with multiple sclerosis, enrolled in a pregnancy study. The material was CD4+ T cells from peripheral blood mononuclear cells, obtained before pregnancy. CDR3 bases: TGTGCCAGCATTAGGACAGGGGGCGGGAACACTGAAGCTTTCTTT. Translated, it gives CASIRTGGGNTEAFF.